This T cell receptor beta chain was profiled in a study of shared clonotypes between healthy human individuals. TCRdb's copy holds only in-frame clones and misses some; the assay was immunoSEQ multiplex PCR. This sample has hundreds of thousands of clones; approximately 79% occur once, and the top ten carry about 1.7%. CD4+ cells yielded CD45RA+ naive and CD45RA-negative memory subsets. The specimen was memory CD4+ T cells sorted from blood. Subset here: CD45RA-negative fraction. The receptor comes from a woman aged 25 to 39 in good health.

In DNA, the CDR3 is TGTGCCAGCAGCTTAGAGGGTCTATCTGTGACGCAGTATTTT. Residues: CASSLEGLSVTQYF. This rearrangement joins TRBV7-6 to TRBJ2-3; D call uncertain. Germline lookup yields CDR1 SGHVS and CDR2 FNYEAQ. The CDR3 loop spans 14 amino acids. The V end lost 1 base, the J end lost 9 bases, and 14 bases lay between the germline ends.